This T cell receptor (beta chain) emerged from a study of T cells in Graves' hyperthyroidism and ophthalmopathy. Notes on the study in general: Blood samples included most of the expanded thyroid clonotypes exceeding 0.001. Before onset, by a median of about six months, the model predicted ophthalmopathy.

The CDR3 contains 14 residues. V dropped 2 bases and J dropped 6 bases, with 13 bases sitting between them. Per the germline V gene, CDR1 is SNHLY and CDR2 is FYNNEI. For Graves' hyperthyroidism to be stable, ophthalmopathy could not progress within 18 months. 10 ml of fresh peripheral blood supplied the PBMCs. The source material, RNA transcripts, was used to amplify TCR beta CDR3 regions. The study used the HTBI primer set for a first-round RT-PCR of the TCR CDR3. TCRdb processed the multiplex PCR reads anew with MiXCR; each CDR3 protein has one entry. Of about 200,000 distinct CDR3 sequences detected, approximately 16% appear once; the ten largest clones hold about 41%. This clonotype was seen ten or more times. The antigen remains undetermined.

The chain uses TRBV2 and TRBJ1-2; tentative D call: TRBD1 (6 bases). The receptor comes from a man in his forties with Graves' hyperthyroidism. The material sequenced was blood. The CDR3 is CASSERLGGDGYTF. The DNA for the CDR3 is TGTGCCAGCAGTGAACGTTTGGGGGGCGATGGCTACACCTTC.